This is a list of T cell receptor beta chains from one sample in a study of blood T cell repertoires in COVID-19. Method: immunoSEQ multiplex PCR; TCRdb's copy keeps in-frame clones and lacks some. This table has 50,000 to 70,000 clones, 80% to 95% appearing once. The sequenced sample was peripheral blood. Receptor source: a woman aged 80 or older with active COVID-19. The CDR3 runs from the conserved cysteine through the conserved F or W. A D gene is named only where the DNA matches it firmly. Clone size is given for some rows only: seen once, a few or many times, or a class if the clone is expanded.

v_gene	d_gene	abundance	j_gene	CDR3nt	CDR3aa
TRBV5-1	TRBD2	-	TRBJ2-3	TGCGCCAGCAGCTTGACTAGCGGGACCACAGATACGCAGTATTTT	CASSLTSGTTDTQYF
TRBV5-6	TRBD1	-	TRBJ2-7	TGTGCCAGCAGCTCTACCTGGACAGGGTCCAACGAGCAGTACTTC	CASSSTWTGSNEQYF
TRBV14	-	-	TRBJ1-1	TGTGCCAGCAGCCACCCCTTCGGGGAGGGGGGCACTGAAGCTTTCTTT	CASSHPFGEGGTEAFF
TRBV19	-	-	TRBJ1-1	TGTGCCAGCTCATTGACCCAGGGGACTGAAGCTTTCTTT	CASSLTQGTEAFF
TRBV27	-	-	TRBJ2-7	TGTGCCAGCAGTTCTCCGGCCGGAGGAAGGTACGAGCAGTACTTC	CASSSPAGGRYEQYF
TRBV2	TRBD1	few	TRBJ1-1	TGTGCCAGCAGCCGGGACAGGCCTTTGAACACTGAAGCTTTCTTT	CASSRDRPLNTEAFF
TRBV5-1	TRBD1	-	TRBJ1-2	TGCGCCAGCAGCCTACAAGGGGACAGGGACGGTGGCTACACCTTC	CASSLQGDRDGGYTF
TRBV27	TRBD1	once	TRBJ2-5	TGTGCCAGCAGTACCCACAGGGGGCGATTGGAGACCCAGTACTTC	CASSTHRGRLETQYF
TRBV14	-	-	TRBJ1-2	TGTGCCAGCAGCCAAGGGAGGTCAGGCTATGGCTACACCTTC	CASSQGRSGYGYTF
TRBV28	-	-	TRBJ1-6	TGTGCCAGCATCCTTATCGGGGGGCTTGGACCGAATTCACCCCTCCACTTT	CASILIGGLGPNSPLHF
TRBV4-1	TRBD1	once	TRBJ2-3	TGCGCCAGCAGCCAATGGACAGGGATTATTACAGATACGCAGTATTTT	CASSQWTGIITDTQYF
TRBV9	TRBD2	-	TRBJ2-5	TGTGCCAGCAGCGTCGGAAGCGGGGGGGCAGGGGAGACCCAGTACTTC	CASSVGSGGAGETQYF
TRBV4-2	-	once	TRBJ1-3	TGTGCCAGCAGCCAAGATACGACCGTAGGGAGAGGCGAGGGCGGACGAAACACCATATATTTT	CASSQDTTVGRGEGGRNTIYF
TRBV3-1/TRBV3-2	TRBD2	-	TRBJ2-2	TGTGCCAGCAGCCAAGGGCCAGCGGGAGGGCCCTCCGGGGAGCTGTTTTTT	CASSQGPAGGPSGELFF
TRBV5-4	-	-	TRBJ1-2	TGTGCCAGCAGCTTGCAGGGAGGCGGCTACACCTTC	CASSLQGGGYTF
TRBV28	-	-	TRBJ1-4	TGTGCCAGCAGTATCGCGGGGGACTCTAATGAAAAACTGTTTTTT	CASSIAGDSNEKLFF
TRBV2	TRBD2	-	TRBJ2-2	TGTGCCAGCAGTCGGGGAGCGGGAGCGAACACCGGGGAGCTGTTTTTT	CASSRGAGANTGELFF
TRBV7-2	TRBD2	-	TRBJ2-1	TGTGCCAGCAGCACTTGGACTAGCGAGTACAATGAGCAGTTCTTC	CASSTWTSEYNEQFF
TRBV19	-	-	TRBJ2-3	TGTGCCAGTAGTATAGGGCCCCAACCTAGCACAGATACGCAGTATTTT	CASSIGPQPSTDTQYF
TRBV6-5	TRBD2	-	TRBJ2-1	TGTGCCAGCCGCGGACTAGCGGGCTACAATGAGCAGTTCTTC	CASRGLAGYNEQFF
TRBV28	-	-	TRBJ2-1	TGTGCCAGCAGTTTAATCCTCTCCTACAATGAGCAGTTCTTC	CASSLILSYNEQFF
TRBV6-2/TRBV6-3	-	-	TRBJ2-5	TGTGCCAGCAGTTACAGGGGGAAGGATGAGACCCAGTACTTC	CASSYRGKDETQYF
TRBV9	TRBD2	-	TRBJ2-3	TGTGCCAGCAGCGGTAGCGGGGGGCGAGATACGCAGTATTTT	CASSGSGGRDTQYF
TRBV11-2	TRBD1	-	TRBJ1-3	TGTGCCAGCAGCATTCCTCGGACAGGGGTTTTCGGAAACACCATATATTTT	CASSIPRTGVFGNTIYF
TRBV5-1	TRBD2	-	TRBJ2-7	TGCGCCAGCAGCTTGTCTGCAGCGGGAGGTGACGAGCAGTACTTC	CASSLSAAGGDEQYF
TRBV27	-	-	TRBJ1-1	TGTGCCAGCAGTTTATTGGCCGAGAACACTGAAGCTTTCTTT	CASSLLAENTEAFF
TRBV12-5	-	-	TRBJ2-2	TGTGCTAGTGGTTTGGGAAGCGTGGCCGGGGAGCTGTTTTTT	CASGLGSVAGELFF
TRBV18	-	-	TRBJ2-3	TGTGCCAGCTCACCACCCCGCGGGGGCCTCACAGATACGCAGTATTTT	CASSPPRGGLTDTQYF
TRBV2	TRBD1	-	TRBJ2-7	TGTGCCAGCAGTGAACTGTATGGGACAGGGGAAGACGAGCAGTACTTC	CASSELYGTGEDEQYF
TRBV5-1	TRBD1	-	TRBJ2-3	TGCGCCAGTCGGACAGGGGGCACAGATACGCAGTATTTT	CASRTGGTDTQYF
TRBV6-2/TRBV6-3	-	-	TRBJ1-1	TGTGCCAGCAGTGATCGGGAGGACATGAACACTGAAGCTTTCTTT	CASSDREDMNTEAFF
TRBV2	-	-	TRBJ2-4	TGTGCCAGCAGTGTTATGATCTACCCAGCCAAAAACATTCAGTACTTC	CASSVMIYPAKNIQYF
TRBV14	-	-	TRBJ1-1	TGTGCCAGCACCCGGGACATGGGGATGAACACTGAAGCTTTCTTT	CASTRDMGMNTEAFF
TRBV11-2	-	-	TRBJ1-3	TGTGCCAGCAGCTTAGAATACTCTGGAAACACCATATATTTT	CASSLEYSGNTIYF
TRBV19	TRBD1	-	TRBJ2-3	TGTGCCAGTAGTATTGACAGGGGACAGCAGTATTTT	CASSIDRGQQYF
TRBV6-5	TRBD1	-	TRBJ1-1	TGTGCCAGCACGGTGGACAGGGCCGGAACTGAAGCTTTCTTT	CASTVDRAGTEAFF
TRBV7-9	TRBD1	-	TRBJ1-5	TGTGCCAGCAGCTTAGACAGCGACAGGGCCTTCGGTCAGCCCCAGCATTTT	CASSLDSDRAFGQPQHF
TRBV10-3	-	once	TRBJ2-1	TGTGCCATCAGTACCGGGACAGAGCAGTTCTTC	CAISTGTEQFF
TRBV28	-	-	TRBJ2-7	TGTGCCAGCAGTGCACAGGGTATCGGGCAGTACTTC	CASSAQGIGQYF
TRBV20-1	TRBD2	-	TRBJ2-7	TGCAGTGCTAGTCCTGCTAGCGGATCCTACGAGCAGTACTTC	CSASPASGSYEQYF
TRBV7-9	-	-	TRBJ2-3	TGTGCCAGCAGCAACCCAGGGGTCGGGTACACAGATACGCAGTATTTT	CASSNPGVGYTDTQYF
TRBV1	-	-	TRBJ1-2	TGCACCAGCAGCCGGCGGACAGGGAGGACGTGGGGCTACACCTTC	CTSSRRTGRTWGYTF
TRBV9	TRBD2	-	TRBJ2-3	TGTGCCAGCAGCGTTGGCGGGGGGAGCACAGATACGCAGTATTTT	CASSVGGGSTDTQYF
TRBV5-1	-	-	TRBJ1-3	TGCGCCAGCAGCTTAACGGAGGATGGAAACACCATATATTTT	CASSLTEDGNTIYF
TRBV5-6	TRBD1	-	TRBJ2-3	TGTGCCAGCAGCTCCTGGACAGGGACAGATACGCAGTATTTT	CASSSWTGTDTQYF
TRBV28	-	-	TRBJ2-5	TGTGCCAGCAGCTCCAGGCGAAGTCAAGAGACCCAGTACTTC	CASSSRRSQETQYF
TRBV7-8	-	-	TRBJ2-5	TGTGCCAGCAGACTCACCCCGGGGAATGGGGAGACCCAGTACTTC	CASRLTPGNGETQYF
TRBV18	TRBD1	few	TRBJ2-5	TGTGCCAGCTCACGGAATCAGGGGGCGCGGGAGACCCAGTACTTC	CASSRNQGARETQYF